This T cell receptor beta chain came from a study of blood T cell repertoires in COVID-19. Some clones are missing from TCRdb's copy, which holds only in-frame ones; the method was immunoSEQ multiplex PCR. The table records over 200,000 clones, around 87% of them present only once. The origin of this receptor is a woman aged 45 to 65 with acute or convalescent COVID-19. Source material: peripheral blood.

The CDR3, as DNA: TGCGCCAGCAGCCAAGACTTACTAGCGGGAGGGTACACAGATACGCAGTATTTT. This translates into CASSQDLLAGGYTDTQYF. V and J are TRBV4-3 and TRBJ2-3, with 13 nucleotides matching TRBD2. Germline-derived CDR1 and CDR2 are LGHNA and YSLEER. This CDR3 region has 18 residues. The trim removed 0 bases at V and 2 bases at J, leaving 5 bases unmatched.